A selection of T cell receptor beta chains follows, all from one sample in a study of T cell repertoires in cytomegalovirus infection. TCRdb independently ran MiXCR on the reads; one entry per CDR3 protein. The repertoire holds 80,000 or so distinct CDR3 sequences, with 35% to 45% as singletons. The antigens of these receptors remain unknown. The starting material was CD8+ T cells from cultured PBMCs, obtained from culture after CMV antigen stimulation. The receptors stem from a human donor in good health (CMV status not recorded). Some clones in this sample may be carry-over from other donors' samples. Each CDR3 is given with its conserved first and last residue. The D gene is left open where the match is weak. Rows give clone size only sometimes, using once, few, many, or a class for an expanded clone.

d_gene | j_gene | v_gene | abundance | CDR3nt | CDR3aa
NA | TRBJ2-1 | TRBV19 | NA | TGTGCCAGTAGTATAGCGCACGGCAATGAGCAGTTCTTC | CASSIAHGNEQFF
TRBD1 | TRBJ2-1 | TRBV7-9 | NA | TGTGCCAGCAGCATACCGGGACAGGGCTCCTACAATGAGCAGTTCTTC | CASSIPGQGSYNEQFF
NA | TRBJ1-4 | TRBV28 | NA | TGTGCCAGCAGTCACCGACAGCTTGAAAAACTGTTTTTT | CASSHRQLEKLFF
NA | TRBJ2-2 | TRBV7-4 | NA | TGTGCCAGCAGCCGCGCCGAGCCGAACACCGGGGAGCTGTTTTTT | CASSRAEPNTGELFF
NA | TRBJ2-3 | TRBV6-1 | NA | TGTGCCAGCAGTCCTCAGGGGTATAGTACGCAGTATTTT | CASSPQGYSTQYF
TRBD1 | TRBJ2-6 | TRBV9 | few | TGTGCCAGCAGCTCACAAAGATCCGGGACAGCGAAGATCTCTGGGGCCAACGTCCTGACTTTC | CASSSQRSGTAKISGANVLTF
TRBD1 | TRBJ2-3 | TRBV4-3 | few | TGCGCCAGCAGCCCGACATGGTTAACAGGGGCAGCCACAGATACGCAGTATTTT | CASSPTWLTGAATDTQYF
NA | TRBJ2-1 | TRBV7-2 | many | TGTGCCAGCAGCAAAGGTAGGGAGCAGTTCTTC | CASSKGREQFF
NA | TRBJ1-2 | TRBV4-1 | NA | TGTGCCAGCAGCCAGGGGACCTACACCTTC | CASSQGTYTF
NA | TRBJ2-1 | TRBV28 | few | TGTGCCAGCAGTTACGAGCAGGGGGGCGATGAGCAGTTCTTC | CASSYEQGGDEQFF
NA | TRBJ2-5 | TRBV19 | NA | TGTGCCAGTAGCATCCGGACCCCGGCCGTAGGGCAAGAGACCCAGTACTTC | CASSIRTPAVGQETQYF
TRBD2 | TRBJ2-1 | TRBV27 | NA | TGTGCCAGCAGGGGACTAGCGGGGGGGCTTTGGAATGAGCAGTTCTTC | CASRGLAGGLWNEQFF
NA | TRBJ1-1 | TRBV7-2 | few | TGTGCCAGCAGCTTATACGACAATCTCAACACTGAAGCTTTCTTT | CASSLYDNLNTEAFF
NA | TRBJ2-7 | TRBV6-1 | NA | TGTGCCAGCAGGCACGGGGCAGGGTTAATATCCGAACCCGGCGACTACGAGCAGTACTTC | CASRHGAGLISEPGDYEQYF
NA | TRBJ2-1 | TRBV5-1 | many | TGCGCCAGCAGCTTGAGGGGGGGCCCCAATGAGCAGTTCTTC | CASSLRGGPNEQFF
NA | TRBJ2-3 | TRBV7-3 | NA | TGTGCCAGCAGCAAGGGACATAGGATTACAGATACGCAGTATTTT | CASSKGHRITDTQYF
TRBD2 | TRBJ2-3 | TRBV3-1 | NA | TGTGCCAGCAGCCAAGATCCGGCTAGCGGGGGCCACCATTCAGATACGCAGTATTTT | CASSQDPASGGHHSDTQYF
TRBD1 | TRBJ1-2 | TRBV4-1 | NA | TGCGCCAGCAGCCGTGACAGGGGTGCCGGGGGCTACACCTTC | CASSRDRGAGGYTF
NA | TRBJ2-1 | TRBV19 | few | TGTGCCAGTAGTATGGGCGGGGATTACAATGAGCAGTTCTTC | CASSMGGDYNEQFF
NA | TRBJ1-4 | TRBV5-5 | many | TGTGCCAGCAGCTTGGAACACCCGGTTCGTACACAGGTTTTT | CASSLEHPVRTQVF
NA | TRBJ1-4 | TRBV7-9 | NA | TGTGCCAGCAGCTCGACCCGGGTTGGATTATCTAATGAAAAACTGTTTTTT | CASSSTRVGLSNEKLFF
NA | TRBJ2-7 | TRBV19 | NA | TGTGCCAGTAGTATAGCGGAGGGGACACCCTACGAGCAGTACTTC | CASSIAEGTPYEQYF
NA | TRBJ2-7 | TRBV27 | NA | TGTGCCAGCAGACAGGGTCCCTACGAGCAGTACTTC | CASRQGPYEQYF
TRBD1 | TRBJ1-1 | TRBV19 | NA | TGTGCCAGTAGTAGCGGACAGGAGTGGTTGGTGGAGGAAGCTGAAGCTTTCTTT | CASSSGQEWLVEEAEAFF
NA | TRBJ1-1 | TRBV11-2 | few | TGTGCCAGCAGCCCCTTGGTAGGGGGAACTGAAGCTTTCTTT | CASSPLVGGTEAFF
NA | TRBJ1-2 | TRBV27 | NA | TGTGCCAGCAGTTTCGGGTCAGGGTATGGCTACACCTTC | CASSFGSGYGYTF
NA | TRBJ2-5 | TRBV6-2/TRBV6-3 | NA | TGTGCCAGCAGTTACCTGGGGGAGCAAGAGACCCAGTACTTC | CASSYLGEQETQYF
TRBD1 | TRBJ2-1 | TRBV11-3 | NA | TGTGCCAGCAGCGGATGGACAGGGGGCGCGGACAATGAGCAGTTCTTC | CASSGWTGGADNEQFF
NA | TRBJ2-7 | TRBV6-8 | NA | TGTGCCAGCAGTTGGGGCAGGGACGGCGAGCAGTACTTC | CASSWGRDGEQYF
NA | TRBJ2-2 | TRBV24-1 | NA | TGTGCCACCACGGAGGGCCTCTCCGACACCGGGGAGCTGTTTTTT | CATTEGLSDTGELFF
NA | TRBJ2-3 | TRBV28 | NA | TGTGCCAGCATCCCTTGGGGGAACACAGATACGCAGTATTTT | CASIPWGNTDTQYF
TRBD2 | TRBJ2-1 | TRBV10-3 | few | TGTGCCATCAGTGGTCCGAAAGGAGGACTAGCGGGGGTTGTCGCCTACAATGAGCAGTTCTTC | CAISGPKGGLAGVVAYNEQFF
TRBD1 | TRBJ2-7 | TRBV7-8 | few | TGTGCCAGCAGTCGCTCTTGGACAGGGGGCTACGAGCAGTACTTC | CASSRSWTGGYEQYF
TRBD1 | TRBJ1-2 | TRBV5-4 | NA | TGTGCCAGCAGCTCGCGGGACAGGGGGCTTCGGGGCTACACCTTC | CASSSRDRGLRGYTF
TRBD1 | TRBJ2-1 | TRBV7-2 | few | TGTGCCAGCAGTCCTAATTTACAGGGGATTGAGCAGTTCTTC | CASSPNLQGIEQFF
NA | TRBJ2-1 | TRBV24-1 | NA | TGTGCCACCAGTGATTTTGGGGTGGCGGATGAGCAGTTCTTC | CATSDFGVADEQFF